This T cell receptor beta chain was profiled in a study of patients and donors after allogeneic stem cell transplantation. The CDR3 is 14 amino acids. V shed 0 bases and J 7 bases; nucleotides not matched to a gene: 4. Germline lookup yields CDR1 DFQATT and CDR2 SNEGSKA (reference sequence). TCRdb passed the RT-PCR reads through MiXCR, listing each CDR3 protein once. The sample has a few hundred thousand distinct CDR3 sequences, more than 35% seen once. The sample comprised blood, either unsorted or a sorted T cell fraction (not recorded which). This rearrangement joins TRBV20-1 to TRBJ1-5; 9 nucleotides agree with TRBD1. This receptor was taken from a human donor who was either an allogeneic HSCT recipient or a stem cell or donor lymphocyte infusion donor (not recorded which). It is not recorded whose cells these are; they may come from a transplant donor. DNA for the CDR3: TGCAGTGCTAGAGACTGGACAGGGGTACAGCCCCAGCATTTT. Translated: CSARDWTGVQPQHF.